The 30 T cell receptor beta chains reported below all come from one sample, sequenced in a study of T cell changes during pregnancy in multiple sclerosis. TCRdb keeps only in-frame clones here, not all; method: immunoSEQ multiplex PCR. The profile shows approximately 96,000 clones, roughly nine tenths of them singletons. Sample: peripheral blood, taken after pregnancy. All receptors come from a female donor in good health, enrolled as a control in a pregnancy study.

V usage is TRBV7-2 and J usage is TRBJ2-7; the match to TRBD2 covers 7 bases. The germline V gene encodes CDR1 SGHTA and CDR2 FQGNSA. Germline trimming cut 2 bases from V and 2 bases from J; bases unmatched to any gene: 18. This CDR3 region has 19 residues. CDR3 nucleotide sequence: TGTGCCAGCAGCTTAAGCCTTCGTAAGAGGGAGGGCTTGACCTACGAGCAGTACTTC. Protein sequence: CASSLSLRKREGLTYEQYF.

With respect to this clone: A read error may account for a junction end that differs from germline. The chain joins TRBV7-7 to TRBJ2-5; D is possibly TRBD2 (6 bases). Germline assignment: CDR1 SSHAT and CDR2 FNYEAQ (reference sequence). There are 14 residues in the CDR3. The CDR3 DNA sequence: TGTGCTAGCAGGAATGGGAGGTACCAAGAGACCCAGTACTTC. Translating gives CASRNGRYQETQYF.

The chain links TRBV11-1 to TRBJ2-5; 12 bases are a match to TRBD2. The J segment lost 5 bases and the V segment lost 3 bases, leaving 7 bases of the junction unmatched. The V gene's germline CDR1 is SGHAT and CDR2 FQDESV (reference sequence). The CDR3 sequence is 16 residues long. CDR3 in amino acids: CASSFTSGGPRETQYF. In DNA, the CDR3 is TGTGCCAGCAGCTTTACTAGCGGGGGGCCCCGGGAGACCCAGTACTTC.

The CDR3 coding sequence is TGTGCCTGGACTCCCGGGGGTGGGGCCAACGTCCTGACTTTC. Its translation: CAWTPGGGANVLTF. The chain carries TRBV30 and TRBJ2-6; TRBD2 is a possible D gene (6 bases). The germline gives CDR1 GTSNPN, CDR2 SVGIG (reference sequence). V was clipped by 4 bases and J by 3 bases, with 10 bases between them. The CDR3 runs 14 residues.

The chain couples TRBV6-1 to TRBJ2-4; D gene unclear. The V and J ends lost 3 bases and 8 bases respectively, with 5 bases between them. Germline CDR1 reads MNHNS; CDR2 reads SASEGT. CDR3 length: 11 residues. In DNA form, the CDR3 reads TGTGCCAGCAGTGAGCGAGACATTCAGTACTTC. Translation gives CASSERDIQYF.

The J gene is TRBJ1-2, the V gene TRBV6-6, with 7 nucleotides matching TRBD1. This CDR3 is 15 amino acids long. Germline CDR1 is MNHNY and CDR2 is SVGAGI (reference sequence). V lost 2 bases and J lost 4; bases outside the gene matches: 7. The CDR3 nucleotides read TGTGCCAGCAGTTACCCGGACAGGCGGGGCTATGGCTACACCTTC. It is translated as CASSYPDRRGYGYTF.

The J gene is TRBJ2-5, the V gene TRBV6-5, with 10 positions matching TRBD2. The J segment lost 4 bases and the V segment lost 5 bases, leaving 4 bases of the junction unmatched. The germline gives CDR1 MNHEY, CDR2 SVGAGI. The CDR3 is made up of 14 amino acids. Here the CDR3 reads CASSALAGLETQYF. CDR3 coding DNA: TGTGCCAGCAGTGCACTAGCGGGGTTAGAGACCCAGTACTTC.

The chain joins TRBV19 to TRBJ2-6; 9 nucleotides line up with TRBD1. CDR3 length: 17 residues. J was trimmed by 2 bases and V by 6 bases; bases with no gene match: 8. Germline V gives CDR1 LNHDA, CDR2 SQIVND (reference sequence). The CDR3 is CASSSGQGLAGANVLTF. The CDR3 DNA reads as TGTGCCAGTAGCTCGGGACAGGGCTTGGCTGGGGCCAACGTCCTGACTTTC. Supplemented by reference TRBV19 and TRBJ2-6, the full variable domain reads DGGITQSPKYLFRKEGQNVTLSCEQNLNHDAMYWYRQDPGQGLRLIYYSQIVNDFQKGDIAEGYSVSREKKESFPLTVTSAQKNPTAFYLCASSSGQGLAGANVLTFGAGSRLTVL.

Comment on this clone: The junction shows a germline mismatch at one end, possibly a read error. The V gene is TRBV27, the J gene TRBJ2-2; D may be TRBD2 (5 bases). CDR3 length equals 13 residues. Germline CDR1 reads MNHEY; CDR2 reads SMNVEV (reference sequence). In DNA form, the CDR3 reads TGTGCCAGCAGCTTATACGGGGCCGGGGAGCTGTTTTTT. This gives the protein CASSLYGAGELFF.

In nucleotides, the CDR3 is TGTGCCAGCAGCTTGGTTAGCAGGAACACTGAAGCTTTCTTT. Protein product: CASSLVSRNTEAFF. The chain employs TRBV5-5 and TRBJ1-1; D unresolved. The CDR3 sequence is 14 residues long. The germline V and J ends were trimmed by 0 bases and 1 base, with 7 bases remaining between them. Looked up from germline, CDR1 is SGHKS and CDR2 is YYEKEE (reference sequence).

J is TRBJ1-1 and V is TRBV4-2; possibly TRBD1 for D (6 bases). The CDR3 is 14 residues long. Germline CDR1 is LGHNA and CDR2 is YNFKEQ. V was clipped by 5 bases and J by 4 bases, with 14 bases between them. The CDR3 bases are TGTGCCAGCAGCACACAGGGTGAGGGCACTGAAGCTTTCTTT. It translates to CASSTQGEGTEAFF.

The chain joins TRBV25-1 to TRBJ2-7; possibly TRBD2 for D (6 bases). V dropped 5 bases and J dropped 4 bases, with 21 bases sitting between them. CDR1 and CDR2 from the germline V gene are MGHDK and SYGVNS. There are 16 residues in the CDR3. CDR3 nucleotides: TGTGCCAGCAGTTTTAGCCGGGGGACTCTTCGATACGAGCAGTACTTC. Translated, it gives CASSFSRGTLRYEQYF.

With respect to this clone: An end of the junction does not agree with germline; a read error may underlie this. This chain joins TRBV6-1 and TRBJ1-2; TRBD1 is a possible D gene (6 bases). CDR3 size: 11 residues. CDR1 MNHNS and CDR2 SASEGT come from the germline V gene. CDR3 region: CASIQVWDTYF. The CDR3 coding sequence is TGTGCCAGCATCCAAGTATGGGACACCTACTTC.

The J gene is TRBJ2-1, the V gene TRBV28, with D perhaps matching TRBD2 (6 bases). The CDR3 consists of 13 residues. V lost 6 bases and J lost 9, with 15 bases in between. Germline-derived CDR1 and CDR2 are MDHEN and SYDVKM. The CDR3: CASSPFVGGEQFF. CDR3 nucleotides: TGTGCCAGCAGCCCTTTCGTGGGGGGTGAGCAGTTCTTC.

CDR3 bases: TGTGCCAGCAGCCGGGTCACTGAAGCTTTCTTT. Its protein is CASSRVTEAFF. This chain links TRBV13 with TRBJ1-1; D remains unclear. Germline values: CDR1 PRHDT, CDR2 FYEKMQ (reference sequence). The CDR3 has 11 residues. Trimming took off 5 bases at V and 4 bases at J, with 5 bases between the two ends.

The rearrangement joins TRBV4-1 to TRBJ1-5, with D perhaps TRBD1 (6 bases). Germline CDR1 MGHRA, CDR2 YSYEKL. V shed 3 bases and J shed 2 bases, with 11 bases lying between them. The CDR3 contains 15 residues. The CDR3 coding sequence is TGCGCCAGCAGCCACGACAGGAGTGGCAATCAGCCCCAGCATTTT. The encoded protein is CASSHDRSGNQPQHF.

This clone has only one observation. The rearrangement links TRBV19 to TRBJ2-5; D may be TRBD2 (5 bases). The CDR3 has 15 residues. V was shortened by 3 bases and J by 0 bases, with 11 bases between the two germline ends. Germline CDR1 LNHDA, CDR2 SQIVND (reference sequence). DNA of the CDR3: TGTGCCAGTAGTATGGCGGACTGGTACCAAGAGACCCAGTACTTC. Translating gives CASSMADWYQETQYF.

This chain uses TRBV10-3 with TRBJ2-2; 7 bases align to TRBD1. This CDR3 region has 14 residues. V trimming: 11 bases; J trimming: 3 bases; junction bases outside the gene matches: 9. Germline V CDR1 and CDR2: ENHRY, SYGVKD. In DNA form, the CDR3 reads TGTGCCTCGGCCGGTACAGGGGACACCGGGGAGCTGTTTTTT. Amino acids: CASAGTGDTGELFF.

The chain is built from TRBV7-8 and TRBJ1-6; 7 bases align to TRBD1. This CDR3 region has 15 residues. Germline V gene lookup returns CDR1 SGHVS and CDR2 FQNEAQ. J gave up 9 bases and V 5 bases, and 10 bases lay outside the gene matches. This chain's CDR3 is CASSQRQGPGSPLHF. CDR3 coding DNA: TGTGCCAGCAGCCAGAGACAGGGCCCCGGTTCACCCCTCCACTTT.

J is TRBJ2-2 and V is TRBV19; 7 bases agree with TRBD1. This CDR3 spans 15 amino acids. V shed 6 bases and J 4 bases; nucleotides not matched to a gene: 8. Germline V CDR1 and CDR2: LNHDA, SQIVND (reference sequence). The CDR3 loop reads CASSLYRGVTGELFF. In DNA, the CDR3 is TGTGCCAGTAGCCTCTACAGGGGTGTCACCGGGGAGCTGTTTTTT.

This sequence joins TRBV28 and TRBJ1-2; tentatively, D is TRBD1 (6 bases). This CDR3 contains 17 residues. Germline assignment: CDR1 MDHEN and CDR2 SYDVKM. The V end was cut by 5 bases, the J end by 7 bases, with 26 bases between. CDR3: CASSHSRGGARYPGYTF. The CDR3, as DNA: TGTGCCAGCAGTCACAGCCGCGGGGGGGCGAGGTATCCTGGCTACACCTTC.

DNA for the CDR3: TGCAGCGTTGGGACAGGCGCCTACGAGCAGTACTTC. It translates to CSVGTGAYEQYF. The chain recombines TRBV29-1 with TRBJ2-7; 7 positions match TRBD1. Germline-derived CDR1 and CDR2 are SQVTM and ANQGSEA. Trimming at V came to 4 bases and at J to 2 bases, leaving 2 bases not matched to a gene. The length of the CDR3 is 12 residues.

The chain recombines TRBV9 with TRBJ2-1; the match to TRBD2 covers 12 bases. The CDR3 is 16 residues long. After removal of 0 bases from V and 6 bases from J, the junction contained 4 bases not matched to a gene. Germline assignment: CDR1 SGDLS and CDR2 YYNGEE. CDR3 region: CASSVASGGAGNEQFF. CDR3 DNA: TGTGCCAGCAGCGTAGCTAGCGGGGGGGCGGGCAATGAGCAGTTCTTC.

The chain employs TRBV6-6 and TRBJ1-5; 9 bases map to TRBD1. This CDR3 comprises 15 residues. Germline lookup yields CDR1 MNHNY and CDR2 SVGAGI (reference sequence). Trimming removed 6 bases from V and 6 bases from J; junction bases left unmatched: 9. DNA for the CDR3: TGTGCCAGCAGAATCCCCGGACAGGGGAGTCAGCCCCAGCATTTT. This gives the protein CASRIPGQGSQPQHF.

CDR3 sequence (DNA): TGCGCCAGCAGTGAGGGTCCTAGCACAGATACGCAGTATTTT. Translation gives CASSEGPSTDTQYF. The chain recombines TRBV5-1 with TRBJ2-3; tentatively, D is TRBD2 (5 bases). Trimming left V 5 bases short and J 0 bases short, with 10 bases between. CDR3 size: 14 residues. Germline V gene data show CDR1 as SGHRS and CDR2 as YFSETQ.

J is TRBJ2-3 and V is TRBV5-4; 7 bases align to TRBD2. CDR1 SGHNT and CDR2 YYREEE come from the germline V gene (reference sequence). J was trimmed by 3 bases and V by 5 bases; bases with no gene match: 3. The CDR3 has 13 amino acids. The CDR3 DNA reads TGTGCCAGCAGTTCTAGCGGAACAGATACGCAGTATTTT. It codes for CASSSSGTDTQYF.

CDR3 sequence: CASSSQGSINQPQHF. The CDR3 DNA follows: TGTGCCAGCAGCTCACAGGGGTCTATCAATCAGCCCCAGCATTTT. The genes are TRBV7-2 and TRBJ1-5; 7 bases align to TRBD1. The germline CDR1 and CDR2 sequences are SGHTA and FQGNSA. With 4 bases clipped from V and 3 bases from J, the junction kept 6 bases outside the gene matches. The CDR3 spans 15 residues. Drawing the rest from reference TRBV7-2 and TRBJ1-5, the complete variable domain is GAGVSQSPSNKVTEKGKDVELRCDPISGHTALYWYRQSLGQGLEFLIYFQGNSAPDKSGLPSDRFSAERTGGSVSTLTIQRTQQEDSAVYLCASSSQGSINQPQHFGDGTRLSIL.

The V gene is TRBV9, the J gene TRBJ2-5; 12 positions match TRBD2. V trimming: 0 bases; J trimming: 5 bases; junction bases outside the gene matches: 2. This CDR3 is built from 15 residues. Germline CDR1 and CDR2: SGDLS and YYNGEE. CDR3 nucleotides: TGTGCCAGCAGCGTAGAAGGGACTAGCGGGGAGACCCAGTACTTC. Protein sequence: CASSVEGTSGETQYF.

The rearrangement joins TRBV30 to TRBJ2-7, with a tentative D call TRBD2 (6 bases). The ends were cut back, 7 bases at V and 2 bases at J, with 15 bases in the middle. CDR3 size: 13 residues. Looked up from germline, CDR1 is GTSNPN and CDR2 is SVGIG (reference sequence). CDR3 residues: CASTGEHTYEQYF. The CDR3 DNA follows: TGTGCCTCCACGGGGGAACATACCTACGAGCAGTACTTC. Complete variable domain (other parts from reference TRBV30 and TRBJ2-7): SQTIHQWPATLVQPVGSPLSLECTVEGTSNPNLYWYRQAAGRGLQLLFYSVGIGQISSEVPQNLSASRPQDRQFILSSKKLLLSDSGFYLCASTGEHTYEQYFGPGTRLTVT.

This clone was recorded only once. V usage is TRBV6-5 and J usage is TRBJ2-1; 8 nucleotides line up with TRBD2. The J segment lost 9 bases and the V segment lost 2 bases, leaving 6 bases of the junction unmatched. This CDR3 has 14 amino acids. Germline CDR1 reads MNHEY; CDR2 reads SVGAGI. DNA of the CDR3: TGTGCCAGCAGTTACGCGACTAGCGCTAGTGAGCAGTTCTTC. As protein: CASSYATSASEQFF.